Below, one T cell receptor beta chain is given with its context. Its binding antigen is unknown. Base qualities were left out, and no much larger clone turns up one base away. The data are from a study of blood T cell repertoires in COVID-19 (dated by TCRdb to 2018 to 2021). Background on the whole study: The collaborator samples originated in the United States, Italy and Spain and spanned the acute and convalescent phases of COVID-19. The material from the prospective study consisted of cDNA or gDNA derived from T cells, B-cell-depleted T cells, or PBMCs. The dataset comprised deeply sampled blood TCRbeta repertoires from subjects exposed to, actively infected with, or recovered from COVID-19. A freely available public database, intended as a resource for researchers studying the immune response to SARS-CoV-2, is where the repertoires were released. The samples were drawn from two sources: the first 160 participants of the ongoing ImmuneRACE study, and fewer than 1,500 subjects contributed by 6 global collaborators. Sample metadata almost always included a de-identified subject ID, COVID-19 status, age in years and sex. HLA class I and class II types, where available, came from metadata supplied by the sample provider rather than from assay-based typing.

Whole blood was collected in K2EDTA tubes by collaborating institutions according to the institutions' own protocols. For TCRbeta analysis, collaborator samples were shipped as frozen whole blood, as isolated PBMCs, or as DNA extracted from either sample type. What the work shows at the level of the full study, not this receptor alone: How much clinical and demographic metadata was included differed by source and by participant, and the metadata was provided uncurated.

TCRbeta CDR3 regions were amplified from genomic DNA using the immunoSEQ Assay, a bias-controlled multiplex PCR. Per the original workflow: The number of nucleated cells in each sample was estimated by amplification of reference gene primers within the assay. To quantify the absolute abundance of each unique TCRbeta CDR3 rearrangement, sequence reads were collapsed and filtered. For each sample, productive Simpson clonality was calculated as the square root of Simpson's diversity index over productive rearrangements. Imported from immuneACCESS, the table was reduced by TCRdb to in-frame sequences with V and J called. These copies leave out some clones; in studies compared against another copy, an unresolved V gene accounts for under half, and the cause of the remainder is not known. For V, J and clone size, that table is used; D and trimming come from the DNA. This sample comprises approximately 110,000 clones, approximately 83% of them detected only once. Clones ranked in the top ten supply more than 4% of the sample.

The germline V gene (reference sequence) supplies CDR1 SEHNR and CDR2 FQNEAQ. Compared with germline, V lacks 3 bases and J lacks 2 bases; bases without a gene match: 5. Its CDR3 holds 16 amino acids, cysteine through phenylalanine. Only CDR3 DNA is held: 48 bases, read in frame from base 1. This sequence uses TRBV7-9 and TRBJ2-3, and 10 junction bases match TRBD2. This TCR was sampled from a man aged 50-60 years with acute or convalescent COVID-19. Sequencing was carried out using peripheral blood. The CDR3 protein: CASSFLAGEVTDTQYF. The base sequence is TGTGCCAGCAGCTTTCTAGCGGGGGAGGTCACAGATACGCAGTATTTT.